The clone carrying this T cell receptor (beta chain) was counted a few times. A second about 6 to 12 cycle PCR used barcoded and J-beta primers. A single record per CDR3 protein comes from TCRdb applying MiXCR to the 5' RACE reads. The repertoire has about 720,000 distinct CDR3 sequences, roughly 25% of them found once; the top ten carry approximately 3.7%. The sample belongs to a study of blood T cells in healthy people across ages. Trimming cost V 1 base and J 3 bases; bases outside gene matches: 4. Germline assignment: CDR1 SEHNR and CDR2 FQNEAQ (reference sequence). The CDR3 length is 15 residues. The same data also went into a second study, on T cells of mothers and their children. As reported in that work: Random nucleotides (2-4) and sample barcodes were added by the M1S primer used in the second PCR.

The chain couples TRBV7-9 to TRBJ2-3; 7 nucleotides line up with TRBD2. The receptor was isolated from a boy between 10 and 17 years old in good health. Sequencing used blood. DNA of the CDR3: TGTGCCAGCAGCTTAGTGCGGGAGCATACAGATACGCAGTATTTT. It encodes CASSLVREHTDTQYF.